This T cell receptor beta chain appears in the sequencing data of a study of T-cell memory formation after mild COVID-19. TCR alpha and TCR beta cDNA libraries carrying sample barcodes and UMIs came from 5'RACE with constant-segment primers. TCRdb processed the 5' RACE reads anew with MiXCR; each CDR3 protein has one entry. The table records roughly 510,000 distinct CDR3 sequences, 15% to 20% of them present only once. Germline lookup yields CDR1 MDHEN and CDR2 SYDVKM. The CDR3 totals 17 residues. V was pared by 5 bases and J by 5 bases, with 12 bases of the junction left unmatched. The sample consisted of PBMCs or a T cell subset sorted from them (not recorded which). The chain combines TRBV28 with TRBJ1-2, with 12 bases matching TRBD1. This TCR was sampled from an adult woman who had mild COVID-19 (a few samples of this study predate the infection). Cell type and time point are not known. CDR3: CASSLPAGTGGGYGYTF. CDR3 DNA sequence: TGTGCCAGCAGTCTTCCCGCCGGGACAGGGGGCGGGTATGGCTACACCTTC.